The clone carrying this T cell receptor beta chain was picked up many times. This specimen comes from a study of T cells after yellow fever vaccination. Background on the study: Those fractions that held only low numbers of cells were prepared using the SMART-Seq v4 Ultra Low Input RNA kit.

For TCR, cDNA came from 5'RACE template switching, which added a universal primer site and UMIs. MiXCR, applied by TCRdb to the 5' RACE reads, yields one record per CDR3 protein. The table shows around 31,000 distinct CDR3 sequences, with 10% to 13% occurring only once. Study-wide results and caveats: High-abundance clonotypes from the bulk population could contaminate FACS-sorted repertoires.

Germline V gene sequence: CDR1 DFQATT, CDR2 SNEGSKA (reference sequence). Deletions cut 0 bases from V and 3 bases from J, with 20 bases between. CDR3 size: 18 residues. This specimen was PBMCs, either bulk or a sorted T-cell subset (CD4+, CD8+, memory, or dextramer-sorted; not recorded which), taken less than 16 days after the first yellow fever vaccination. The sequence was collected from a man between 18 and 35 years old who received the YFV17D yellow fever vaccine. V gene TRBV20-1 combines with J gene TRBJ2-2; weak D call: TRBD2 (7 bases). The chain's CDR3 is CSARDRMRGGVDTGELFF. The CDR3 DNA follows: TGCAGTGCTAGAGATCGAATGAGGGGGGGAGTCGACACCGGGGAGCTGTTTTTT.